The next 7 T cell receptor beta chains were all read from a single sample in a study of vaccination and CD4 T cells after COVID-19. The Oncomine TCR Beta short-read assay was applied to DNA of cultured CD4+ T cells. Each CDR3 protein gets one entry after TCRdb re-called the PCR reads with MiXCR. The sample holds approximately 23,000 distinct CDR3 sequences; more than 30% are singletons and the top ten take 25% to 30%. The time point denotes: late sampling 161 to 241 days after vaccination in a few convalescent patients. Treatment noted: roughly 10-day PBMC culture with coronavirus spike peptide pools or control peptides (ViraFEST assay). The antigens for these receptors are not known. Sample: CD4+ T cells from blood, cultured in vitro, taken about 7 months after SARS-CoV-2 vaccination. Receptors were obtained from a human donor who had recovered from COVID-19.

V usage is TRBV10-2 and J usage is TRBJ2-7; no firm D call. Trimming cost V 7 bases and J 3 bases, with 10 bases left between them. The germline gives CDR1 WSHSY, CDR2 SAAADI. The CDR3 spans 12 residues. The chain's CDR3 is CASTIAGYEQYF. The CDR3 bases are TGCGCCAGCACAATAGCCGGCTACGAGCAGTACTTC.

CDR3: CSARGSGGGSSADTQYF. CDR3 sequence (DNA): TGCAGTGCTAGAGGTTCCGGGGGCGGGAGTTCGGCAGATACGCAGTATTTT. The chain couples TRBV20-1 to TRBJ2-3, with a tentative D call TRBD2 (7 bases). The CDR3 loop spans 17 amino acids. V was shortened by 1 base and J by 4 bases, with 21 bases between the two germline ends. The V gene's germline CDR1 is DFQATT and CDR2 SNEGSKA (reference sequence).

The V call is TRBV25-1, the J call TRBJ2-7; 8 bases map to TRBD2. The germline V gene encodes CDR1 MGHDK and CDR2 SYGVNS. The CDR3 sequence is 15 residues long. The J segment lost 5 bases and the V segment lost 5 bases, leaving 11 bases of the junction unmatched. CDR3: CASSLLGGRSHEQYF. CDR3 nucleotide sequence: TGTGCCAGCAGTTTATTAGGCGGGAGGAGCCACGAGCAGTACTTC.

The rearrangement uses TRBV7-2 and TRBJ2-1; a possible D gene is TRBD1 (5 bases). Germline CDR1 and CDR2: SGHTA and FQGNSA. Deletions cut 2 bases from V and 2 bases from J, with 10 bases between. The CDR3 is 15 residues long. DNA for the CDR3: TGTGCCAGCAGCTTACTGGGGCAGACCTACAATGAGCAGTTCTTC. Translation: CASSLLGQTYNEQFF.

V and J are TRBV4-2 and TRBJ2-2; 7 bases map to TRBD2. Germline V gene sequence: CDR1 LGHNA, CDR2 YNFKEQ. CDR3 length: 16 residues. V shed 6 bases and J 8 bases; nucleotides not matched to a gene: 15. The CDR3 loop is CASSPALHGEGGELFF. The CDR3 region has the DNA TGTGCCAGCAGTCCCGCCTTGCACGGGGAGGGGGGGGAGCTGTTTTTT.

The V gene is TRBV6-1, the J gene TRBJ1-2; unclear D gene. This CDR3 is 10 amino acids long. Germline V lookup: CDR1 MNHNS, CDR2 SASEGT. The germline V and J ends were trimmed by 10 bases and 8 bases, with 11 bases remaining between them. The CDR3 nucleotides are TGTGCCACCCCCGCCGGAGGCTACACCTTC. Its protein product is CATPAGGYTF.

The chain recombines TRBV2 with TRBJ2-7, with TRBD1 matching 7 bases. Germline values: CDR1 SNHLY, CDR2 FYNNEI. The J segment lost 0 bases and the V segment lost 4 bases, leaving 3 bases of the junction unmatched. The CDR3 length is 14 residues. The CDR3 DNA reads as TGTGCCAGCAGTGTCTGGGACAGCTCCTACGAGCAGTACTTC. This sequence encodes CASSVWDSSYEQYF.